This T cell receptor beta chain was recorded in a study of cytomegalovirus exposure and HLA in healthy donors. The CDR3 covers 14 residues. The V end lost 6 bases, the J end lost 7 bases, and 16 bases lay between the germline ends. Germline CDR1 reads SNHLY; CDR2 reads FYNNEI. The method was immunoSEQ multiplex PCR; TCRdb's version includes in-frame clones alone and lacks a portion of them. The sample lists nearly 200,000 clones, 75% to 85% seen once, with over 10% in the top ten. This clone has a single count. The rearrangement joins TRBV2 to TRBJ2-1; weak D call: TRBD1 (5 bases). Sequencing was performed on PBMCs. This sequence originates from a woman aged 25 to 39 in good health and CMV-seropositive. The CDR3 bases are TGTGCCAGCAGGTTTTTTGGGGCAACAAATGAGCAGTTCTTC. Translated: CASRFFGATNEQFF.